The 14 T cell receptor beta chains below come from one sample, sequenced in a study of T cell repertoires in cytomegalovirus infection. These receptors are not linked to any known antigen. One entry per CDR3 protein results from TCRdb running MiXCR on the reads. The table has 400,000 to 600,000 distinct CDR3 sequences, roughly 43% seen once. This material consisted of cultured PBMCs, taken from culture after CMV antigen stimulation. The receptor source for this set is a human donor in good health (CMV status not recorded). Some clones in this sample may be carry-over from other donors' samples.

The chain uses TRBV12-3 or TRBV12-4 and TRBJ2-7; D may be TRBD2 (7 bases). V was cut by 6 bases and J by 11 bases, with 23 bases left in between. The CDR3 has 14 amino acids. The CDR3 protein is CASSQDSRGAGEYF. In DNA form, the CDR3 reads TGTGCCAGCAGCCAGGACAGCCGTGGGGCGGGAGAGTACTTC.

This clonotype has only a few counts. V gene TRBV11-2 combines with J gene TRBJ2-1; 15 bases match TRBD2. V lost 5 bases to trimming and J lost 7 bases; unmatched junction nucleotides: 15. This CDR3 has 19 residues. Germline V gene sequence: CDR1 SGHAT, CDR2 FQNNGV. DNA for the CDR3: TGTGCCAGCAGCCCTGGACTAGCGGGGGGGGCATTACTAGGGAATGAGCAGTTCTTC. Translation: CASSPGLAGGALLGNEQFF. The entire variable domain, with the rest obtained from reference TRBV11-2 and TRBJ2-1, is as follows: EAGVAQSPRYKIIEKRQSVAFWCNPISGHATLYWYQQILGQGPKLLIQFQNNGVVDDSQLPKDRFSAERLKGVDSTLKIQPAKLEDSAVYLCASSPGLAGGALLGNEQFFGPGTRLTVL.

J is TRBJ2-5 and V is TRBV6-5; tentative D call: TRBD2 (6 bases). The CDR3 is made up of 16 amino acids. The V end was cut by 5 bases, the J end by 9 bases, with 25 bases between. The germline gives CDR1 MNHEY, CDR2 SVGAGI. As DNA, the CDR3 is TGTGCCAGCAGTGGCGTCCGGGACTCCTTCCGGAGGGCCCAGTACTTC. Translated: CASSGVRDSFRRAQYF.

The chain joins TRBV19 to TRBJ2-1, with 10 bases identical to TRBD2. V lost 4 bases, J lost 9 bases, and 6 bases stayed unmatched. Germline CDR1 is LNHDA and CDR2 is SQIVND (reference sequence). This CDR3 has 14 amino acids. CDR3 sequence (DNA): TGTGCCAGTAGTACGGCTAGCGGGAGTGGTGAGCAGTTCTTC. This translates into CASSTASGSGEQFF. Combining the CDR3 with reference TRBV19 and TRBJ2-1 gives the whole variable domain DGGITQSPKYLFRKEGQNVTLSCEQNLNHDAMYWYRQDPGQGLRLIYYSQIVNDFQKGDIAEGYSVSREKKESFPLTVTSAQKNPTAFYLCASSTASGSGEQFFGPGTRLTVL.

The count of this clonotype is one. The J gene is TRBJ2-1, the V gene TRBV4-2; perhaps TRBD2 as D (5 bases). Germline CDR1 LGHNA, CDR2 YNFKEQ. The CDR3 loop spans 17 amino acids. Between the trimmed V and J ends, which lost 0 bases and 4 bases, there was a span of 16 bases. The CDR3 coding sequence is TGTGCCAGCAGCCAAGATCTACGACTACCCGAATACAATGAGCAGTTCTTC. As protein: CASSQDLRLPEYNEQFF.

This chain joins TRBV4-2 and TRBJ1-3; no reliable D call. Germline assignment: CDR1 LGHNA and CDR2 YNFKEQ. V was pared by 1 base and J by 3 bases, with 16 bases between. The CDR3 length is 17 residues. The DNA for the CDR3 is TGTGCCAGCAGCCAAGGGATCTGGGTCGGTAGTGGAAACACCATATATTTT. It specifies CASSQGIWVGSGNTIYF.

CDR3: CASSLVQGGSTQYF. In DNA, the CDR3 is TGTGCCAGCAGTTTAGTTCAGGGGGGGTCGACCCAGTACTTC. The chain joins TRBV12-3 or TRBV12-4 to TRBJ2-5; D could derive from TRBD1 or TRBD2 (7 bases each). The ends were cut back, 1 base at V and 7 bases at J, with 13 bases in the middle. The CDR3 spans 14 residues.

The chain has TRBV4-1 and TRBJ2-1; TRBD2 matches 7 bases. The CDR3 runs 18 residues. Germline V gives CDR1 MGHRA, CDR2 YSYEKL. After removal of 0 bases from V and 8 bases from J, the junction contained 16 bases not matched to a gene. The CDR3 DNA reads as TGCGCCAGCAGCCAAGATGGTCCAGCGGGGAGGGTTCCCTATGAGCAGTTCTTC. Translation gives CASSQDGPAGRVPYEQFF.

J is TRBJ1-2 and V is TRBV12-3 or TRBV12-4; D remains ambiguous. The ends were cut back, 7 bases at V and 6 bases at J, with 18 bases in the middle. CDR3 length: 14 amino acids. The CDR3 nucleotides read TGTGCCAGCACCGTGGACGTAACCTGGGATGGCTACACCTTC. Translated, it gives CASTVDVTWDGYTF.

The chain is built from TRBV18 and TRBJ2-5; no reliable D call. The V end lost 0 bases, the J end lost 3 bases, and 8 bases lay between the germline ends. Germline V gives CDR1 KGHSH, CDR2 LQKENI. This CDR3 has 14 residues. CDR3 DNA sequence: TGTGCCAGCTCACCACCGTTACCAGAAGAGACCCAGTACTTC. Protein sequence: CASSPPLPEETQYF.

This chain connects TRBV7-2 to TRBJ2-7; a possible D gene is TRBD2 (6 bases). This CDR3 has 13 residues. V dropped 1 base and J dropped 3 bases, with 7 bases sitting between them. Germline CDR1 reads SGHTA; CDR2 reads FQGNSA. CDR3 nucleotides: TGTGCCAGCAGCTTAGAGGGAGGCTACGAGCAGTACTTC. This sequence encodes CASSLEGGYEQYF.

The J gene is TRBJ2-3, the V gene TRBV7-2; 8 nucleotides agree with TRBD1. Germline V gene lookup returns CDR1 SGHTA and CDR2 FQGNSA. This CDR3 contains 17 residues. V dropped 1 base and J dropped 2; count of bases not matched to a gene: 8. CDR3 in amino acids: CASSLVSRTGPTDTQYF. The CDR3 region has the DNA TGTGCCAGCAGCTTAGTTAGCCGGACAGGGCCCACAGATACGCAGTATTTT.

The J gene is TRBJ1-2, the V gene TRBV30; 10 nucleotides agree with TRBD1. Germline V gene data show CDR1 as GTSNPN and CDR2 as SVGIG (reference sequence). The J segment lost 6 bases and the V segment lost 2 bases, leaving 9 bases of the junction unmatched. This CDR3 comprises 15 residues. Written as DNA, the CDR3 is TGTGCCTGGAGTCTCATGACAGGGGGCGCGGATGGCTACACCTTC. Translating gives CAWSLMTGGADGYTF. Full variable domain (rest looked up from reference TRBV30 and TRBJ1-2): SQTIHQWPATLVQPVGSPLSLECTVEGTSNPNLYWYRQAAGRGLQLLFYSVGIGQISSEVPQNLSASRPQDRQFILSSKKLLLSDSGFYLCAWSLMTGGADGYTFGSGTRLTVV.

This sequence joins TRBV7-2 and TRBJ2-2, with D unresolved. Germline V gene lookup returns CDR1 SGHTA and CDR2 FQGNSA. The CDR3 sequence is 12 residues long. Trimming left V 6 bases short and J 6 bases short, with 8 bases between. The CDR3 coding sequence is TGTGCCAGCAGTCGTTACGCCGGGGAGCTGTTTTTT. Translating it yields CASSRYAGELFF.